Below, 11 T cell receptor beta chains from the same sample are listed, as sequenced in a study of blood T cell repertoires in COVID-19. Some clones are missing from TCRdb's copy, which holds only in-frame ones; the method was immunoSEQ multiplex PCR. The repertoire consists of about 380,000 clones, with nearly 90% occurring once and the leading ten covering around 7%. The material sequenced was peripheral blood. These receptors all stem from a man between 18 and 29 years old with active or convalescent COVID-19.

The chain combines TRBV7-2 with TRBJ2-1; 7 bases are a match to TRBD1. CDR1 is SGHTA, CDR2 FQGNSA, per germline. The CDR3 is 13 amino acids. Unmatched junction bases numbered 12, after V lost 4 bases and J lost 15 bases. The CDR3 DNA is TGTGCCAGCAGCTCCAACCCCACAGGGGTTGGGTTCTTC. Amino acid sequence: CASSSNPTGVGFF.

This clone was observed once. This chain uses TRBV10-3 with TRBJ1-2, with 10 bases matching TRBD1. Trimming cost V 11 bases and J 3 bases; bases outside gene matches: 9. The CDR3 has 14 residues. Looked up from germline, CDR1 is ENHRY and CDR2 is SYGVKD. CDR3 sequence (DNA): TGTGCCGTAGATCCCGGACAGGGGGACTATGGCTACACCTTC. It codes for CAVDPGQGDYGYTF.

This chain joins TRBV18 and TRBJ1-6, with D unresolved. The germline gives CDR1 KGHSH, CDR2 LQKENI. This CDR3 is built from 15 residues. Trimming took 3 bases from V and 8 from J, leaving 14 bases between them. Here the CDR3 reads CASSPPSGIYSPLHF. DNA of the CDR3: TGTGCCAGCTCACCGCCATCCGGGATTTATTCACCCCTCCACTTT. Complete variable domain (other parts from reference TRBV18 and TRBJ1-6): NAGVMQNPRHLVRRRGQEARLRCSPMKGHSHVYWYRQLPEEGLKFMVYLQKENIIDESGMPKERFSAEFPKEGPSILRIQQVVRGDSAAYFCASSPPSGIYSPLHFGNGTRLTVT.

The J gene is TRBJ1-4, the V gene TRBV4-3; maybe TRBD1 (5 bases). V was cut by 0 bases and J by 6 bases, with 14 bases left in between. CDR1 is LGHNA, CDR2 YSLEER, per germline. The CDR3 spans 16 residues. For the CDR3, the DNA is TGCGCCAGCAGCCAAGATAGGGGCAGGGTCGATGAAAAACTGTTTTTT. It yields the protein CASSQDRGRVDEKLFF.

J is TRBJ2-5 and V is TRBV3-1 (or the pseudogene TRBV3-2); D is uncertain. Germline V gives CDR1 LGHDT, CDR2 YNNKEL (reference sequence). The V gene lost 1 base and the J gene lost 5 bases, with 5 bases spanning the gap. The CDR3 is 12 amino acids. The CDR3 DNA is TGTGCCAGCAGCCAAGGCCGGGAGACCCAGTACTTC. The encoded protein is CASSQGRETQYF.

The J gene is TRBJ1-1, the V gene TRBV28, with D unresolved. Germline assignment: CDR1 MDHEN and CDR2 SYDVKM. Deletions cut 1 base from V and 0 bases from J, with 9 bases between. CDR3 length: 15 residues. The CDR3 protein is CASSLYPGMNTEAFF. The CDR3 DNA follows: TGTGCCAGCAGTTTATATCCGGGGATGAACACTGAAGCTTTCTTT.

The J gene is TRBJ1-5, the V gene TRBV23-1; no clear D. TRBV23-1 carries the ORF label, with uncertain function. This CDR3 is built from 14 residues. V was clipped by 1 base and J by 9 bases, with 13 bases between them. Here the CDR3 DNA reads TGCGCCAGCAGTCAATTGCGAAGTTGGAGGCCCCAGCATTTT. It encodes CASSQLRSWRPQHF.

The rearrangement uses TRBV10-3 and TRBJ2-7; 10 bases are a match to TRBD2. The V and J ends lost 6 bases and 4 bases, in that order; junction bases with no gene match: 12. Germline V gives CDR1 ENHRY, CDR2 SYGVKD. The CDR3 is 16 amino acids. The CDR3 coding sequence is TGTGCCATCAGGGACAGACTAGCGGGCAGATCTTACGAGCAGTACTTC. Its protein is CAIRDRLAGRSYEQYF.

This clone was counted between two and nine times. The CDR3 DNA follows: TGTGCCAGCTCACCCACCGGGACTAGCGCAGATACGCAGTATTTT. The encoded protein is CASSPTGTSADTQYF. This chain connects TRBV18 to TRBJ2-3; TRBD2 matches 10 bases. CDR1 KGHSH and CDR2 LQKENI come from the germline V gene. V was pared by 3 bases and J by 4 bases, with 4 bases of the junction left unmatched. The CDR3 sequence is 15 residues long.

CDR3 loop: CSASPGTADEGYTF. In DNA, the CDR3 is TGCAGCGCCTCCCCCGGAACAGCCGACGAGGGCTACACCTTC. The rearrangement links TRBV29-1 to TRBJ1-2; D is uncertain. The V and J ends lost 7 bases and 8 bases respectively, with 23 bases between them. In germline, CDR1 is SQVTM, CDR2 ANQGSEA. This CDR3 contains 14 residues.

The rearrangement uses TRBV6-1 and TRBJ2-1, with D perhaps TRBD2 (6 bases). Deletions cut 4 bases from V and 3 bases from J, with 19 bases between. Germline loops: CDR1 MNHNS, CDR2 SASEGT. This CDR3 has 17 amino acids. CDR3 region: CASSVWGSSGGYNEQFF. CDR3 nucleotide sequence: TGTGCCAGCAGTGTCTGGGGGTCCTCCGGGGGCTACAATGAGCAGTTCTTC.